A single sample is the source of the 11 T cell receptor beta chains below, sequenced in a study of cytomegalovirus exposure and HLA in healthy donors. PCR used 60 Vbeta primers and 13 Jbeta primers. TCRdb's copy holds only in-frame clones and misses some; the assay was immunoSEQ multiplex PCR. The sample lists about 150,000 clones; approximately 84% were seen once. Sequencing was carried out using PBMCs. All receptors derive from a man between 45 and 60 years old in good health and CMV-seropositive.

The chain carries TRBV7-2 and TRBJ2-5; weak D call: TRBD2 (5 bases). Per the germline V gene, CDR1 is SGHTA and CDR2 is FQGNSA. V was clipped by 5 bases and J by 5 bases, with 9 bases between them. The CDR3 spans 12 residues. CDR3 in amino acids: CASSPEGETQYF. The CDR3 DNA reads TGTGCCAGCAGCCCCGAGGGCGAGACCCAGTACTTC.

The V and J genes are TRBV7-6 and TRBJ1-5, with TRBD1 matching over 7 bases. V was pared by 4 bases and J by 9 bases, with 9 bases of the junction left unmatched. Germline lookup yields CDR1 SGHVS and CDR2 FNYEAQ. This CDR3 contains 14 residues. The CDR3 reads CASSSGTVNGPQHF. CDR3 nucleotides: TGTGCCAGCAGCTCCGGGACAGTGAACGGGCCCCAGCATTTT.

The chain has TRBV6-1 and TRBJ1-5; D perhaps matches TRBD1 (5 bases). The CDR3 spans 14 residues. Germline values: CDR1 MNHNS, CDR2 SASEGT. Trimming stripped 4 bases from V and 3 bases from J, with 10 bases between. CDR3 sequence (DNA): TGTGCCAGCAGTGTTTCAGGGATCAATCAGCCCCAGCATTTT. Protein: CASSVSGINQPQHF.

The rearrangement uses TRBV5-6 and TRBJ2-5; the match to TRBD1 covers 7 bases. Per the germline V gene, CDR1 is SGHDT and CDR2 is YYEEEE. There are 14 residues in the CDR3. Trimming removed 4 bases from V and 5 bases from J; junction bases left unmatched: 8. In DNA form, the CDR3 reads TGTGCCAGCAGCCTGAGTCAGGGGGTTGAGACCCAGTACTTC. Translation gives CASSLSQGVETQYF. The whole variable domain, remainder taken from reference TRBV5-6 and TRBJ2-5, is DAGVTQSPTHLIKTRGQQVTLRCSPKSGHDTVSWYQQALGQGPQFIFQYYEEEERQRGNFPDRFSGHQFPNYSSELNVNALLLGDSALYLCASSLSQGVETQYFGPGTRLLVL.

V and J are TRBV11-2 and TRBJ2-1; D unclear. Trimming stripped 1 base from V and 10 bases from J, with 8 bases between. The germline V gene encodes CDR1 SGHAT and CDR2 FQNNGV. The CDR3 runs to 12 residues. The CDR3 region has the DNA TGTGCCAGCAGCTTAGGTCGTGTAGAGCAGTTCTTC. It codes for CASSLGRVEQFF.

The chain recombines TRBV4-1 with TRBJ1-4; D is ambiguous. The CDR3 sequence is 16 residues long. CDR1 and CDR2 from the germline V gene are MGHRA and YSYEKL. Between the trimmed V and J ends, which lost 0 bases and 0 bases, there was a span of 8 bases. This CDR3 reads CASSQEGRTTNEKLFF. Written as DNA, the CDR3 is TGCGCCAGCAGCCAAGAGGGGAGGACAACTAATGAAAAACTGTTTTTT.

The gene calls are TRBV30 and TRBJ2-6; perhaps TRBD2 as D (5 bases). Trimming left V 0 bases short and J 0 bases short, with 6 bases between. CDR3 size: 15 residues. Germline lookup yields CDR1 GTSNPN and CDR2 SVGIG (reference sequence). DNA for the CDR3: TGTGCCTGGAGTGTTGGGAGCTCTGGGGCCAACGTCCTGACTTTC. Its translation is CAWSVGSSGANVLTF.

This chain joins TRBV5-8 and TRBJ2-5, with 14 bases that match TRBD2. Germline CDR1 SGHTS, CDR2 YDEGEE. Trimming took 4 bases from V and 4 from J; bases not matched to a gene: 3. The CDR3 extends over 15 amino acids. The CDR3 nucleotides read TGTGCCAGCAGCGCGGGACTAGCGGGGGTAGAGACCCAGTACTTC. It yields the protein CASSAGLAGVETQYF.

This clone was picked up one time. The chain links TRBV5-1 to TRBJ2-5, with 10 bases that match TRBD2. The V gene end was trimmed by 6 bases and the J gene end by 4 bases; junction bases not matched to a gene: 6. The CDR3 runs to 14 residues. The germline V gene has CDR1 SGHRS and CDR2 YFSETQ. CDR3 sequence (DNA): TGCGCCAGCATGCCAAGCGGGGGGGTAGAGACCCAGTACTTC. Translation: CASMPSGGVETQYF.

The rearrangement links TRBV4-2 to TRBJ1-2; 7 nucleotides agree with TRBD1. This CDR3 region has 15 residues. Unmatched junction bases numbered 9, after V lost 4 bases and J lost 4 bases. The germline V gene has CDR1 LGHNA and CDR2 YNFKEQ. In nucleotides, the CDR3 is TGTGCCAGCAGCCCTCAGGGGGAGGTTCTCTATGGCTACACCTTC. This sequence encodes CASSPQGEVLYGYTF.

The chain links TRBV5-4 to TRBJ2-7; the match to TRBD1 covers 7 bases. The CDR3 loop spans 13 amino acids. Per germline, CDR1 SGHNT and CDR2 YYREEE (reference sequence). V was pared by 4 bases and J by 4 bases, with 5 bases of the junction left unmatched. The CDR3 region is CASSPRTGYEQYF. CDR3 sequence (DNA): TGTGCCAGCAGCCCCCGGACAGGTTACGAGCAGTACTTC.